This T cell receptor beta chain comes out of a study of shared clonotypes between healthy human individuals. Between the trimmed V and J ends, which lost 7 bases and 5 bases, there was a span of 24 bases. CDR3 length: 17 residues. Germline CDR1 MNHEY, CDR2 SMNVEV (reference sequence). This clone has a handful of counts. TCRdb's table, derived via immunoSEQ multiplex PCR, lists solely in-frame clones and lacks some. The sample holds under 750,000 clones, over 55% seen once. The chain links TRBV27 to TRBJ2-1; the D is unclear. The sequence derives from a woman in her twenties or thirties in good health. Sequenced input: memory CD4+ T cells sorted from blood. Specified subset: CD45RA-negative fraction. The CDR3 spells CASTSRIASRPNNEQFF. The CDR3 nucleotides are TGTGCCAGCACAAGTAGAATAGCTTCGAGACCAAACAATGAGCAGTTCTTC.